Listed below are T cell receptor beta chains from one sample, sequenced in a study of blood T cell repertoires in COVID-19. Here immunoSEQ multiplex PCR was the method, and the copy in TCRdb shows in-frame clones only, minus some. The top ten clones hold over 25% of a sample with over 70,000 clones, about 80% of them seen once. The specimen sequenced was peripheral blood. These receptors were taken from a human donor in a cohort sampled during active COVID-19. The conserved cysteine and the conserved F or W are not part of the CDR3 here.

v_gene	CDR3aa
TRBV29-1	SGTGPQQETQY
TRBV15	ATSNLPSEGFSYEQY
TRBV3-1/TRBV3-2	ASGISAASEDEKLF
TRBV4-1	ASSPAISGSSGANVLT
TRBV4-3	ASSQDLAGGPDTQY
TRBV19	ASSIQGLETQY
TRBV5-1	ASSLGTRNEKLF
TRBV4-1	ASSQETASGNTIY
TRBV6-6	ASSKGQGSTGELF
TRBV7-9	ASSPQLVEAF
TRBV10-2	ATGTDYNEQF
TRBV6-5	ASRRGQGNSPLH
TRBV6-5	ASSRGTGRETQY
TRBV3-1/TRBV3-2	ASSQLPPAGGRRTDTQY
TRBV9	ASSVRSNTDTQY
TRBV6-5	ASSAAGVHQTQY
TRBV5-4	ASSPDGGVETQY
TRBV10-3	AISGDKGDYT
TRBV4-2	ASSQDPGQGASEQY
TRBV3-1/TRBV3-2	ASSLTGGAGYT
TRBV6-5	ASRGPRAETQY
TRBV11-3	ASSPSGIETQY
TRBV27	ASSARGGPLETQY
TRBV9	ASSVALTAEGYT
TRBV4-1	ASSQGQAAAGELF
TRBV5-5	ASSLDRGVAYEQY
TRBV4-1	ASSQGAGMNTEAF
TRBV11-2	ASSLGTSGEEQY
TRBV6-1	ASSESPPTGGLY
TRBV19	ASARGPNTGELF
TRBV2	ASSGGGGQGGQPQH
TRBV18	ASSPPSVQGTGELF
TRBV20-1	SAARQILQF
TRBV7-2	ASSPPLGGRTGELF
TRBV12-3/TRBV12-4	ASTWTGHYEQY
TRBV24-1	ATSGQGPDTQY
TRBV10-3	AISEAGNTIY
TRBV3-1/TRBV3-2	ASSQDTSANEQF
TRBV2	ASSEDASSYNEQF
TRBV15	ATSGGQGGPYEQY
TRBV6-5	ASRGQGIEGEQF
TRBV12-3/TRBV12-4	ASSFSNEQF
TRBV5-1	ASSPGQGYGYT
TRBV15	ATSRTGAVNQPQH
TRBV5-4	ASSLRGAYEQY
TRBV3-1/TRBV3-2	ASSQVGRANEKLF
TRBV12-5	ASGLSRGITEAF
TRBV9	ASSVEVLGSPLH
TRBV4-2	ASSQAAGGSWETQY
TRBV14	ASSPDRGYGYT
TRBV3-1/TRBV3-2	ASSQVLTGLAHEQY
TRBV4-1	ASSQESRTGIPGELF
TRBV15	ATSRYLGPETQY
TRBV20-1	SASSRLSGGPSYEQY
TRBV5-1	ASSLEGDRSYNEQF